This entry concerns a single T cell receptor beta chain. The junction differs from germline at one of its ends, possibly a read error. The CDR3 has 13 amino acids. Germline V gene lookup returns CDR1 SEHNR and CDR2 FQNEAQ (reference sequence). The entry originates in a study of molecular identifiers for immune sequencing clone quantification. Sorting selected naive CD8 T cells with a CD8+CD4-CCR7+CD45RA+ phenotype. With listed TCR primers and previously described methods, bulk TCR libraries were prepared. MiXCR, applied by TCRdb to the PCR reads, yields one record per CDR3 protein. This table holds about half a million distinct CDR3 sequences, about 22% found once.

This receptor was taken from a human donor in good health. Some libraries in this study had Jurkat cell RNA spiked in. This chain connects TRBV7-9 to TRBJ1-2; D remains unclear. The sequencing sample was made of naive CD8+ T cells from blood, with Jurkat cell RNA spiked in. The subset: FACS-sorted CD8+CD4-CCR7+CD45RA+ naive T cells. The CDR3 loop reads CAGSLPETYGYTF. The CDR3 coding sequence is TGTGCCGGCAGCTTACCCGAGACCTATGGCTACACCTTC.